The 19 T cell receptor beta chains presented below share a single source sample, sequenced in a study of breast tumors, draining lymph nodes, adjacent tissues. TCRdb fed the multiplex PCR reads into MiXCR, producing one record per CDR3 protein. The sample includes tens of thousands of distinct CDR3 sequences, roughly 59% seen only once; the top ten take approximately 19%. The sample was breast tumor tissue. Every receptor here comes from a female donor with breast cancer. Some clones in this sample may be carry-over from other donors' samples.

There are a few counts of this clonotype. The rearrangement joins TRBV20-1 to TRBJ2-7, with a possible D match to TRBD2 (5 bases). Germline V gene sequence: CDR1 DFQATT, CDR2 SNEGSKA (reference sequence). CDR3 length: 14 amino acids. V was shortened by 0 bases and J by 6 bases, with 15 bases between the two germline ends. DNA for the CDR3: TGCAGTGCTAGAGAAGCGGAAAATATCTCCGAGCAGTACTTC. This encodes CSAREAENISEQYF.

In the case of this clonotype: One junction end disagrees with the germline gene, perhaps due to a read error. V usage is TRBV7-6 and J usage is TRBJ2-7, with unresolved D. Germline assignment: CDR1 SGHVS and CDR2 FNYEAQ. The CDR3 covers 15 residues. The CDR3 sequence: CASSLGVGKDYEQYF. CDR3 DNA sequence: TGTGCTAGCAGCTTAGGAGTGGGGAAGGACTACGAGCAGTACTTC.

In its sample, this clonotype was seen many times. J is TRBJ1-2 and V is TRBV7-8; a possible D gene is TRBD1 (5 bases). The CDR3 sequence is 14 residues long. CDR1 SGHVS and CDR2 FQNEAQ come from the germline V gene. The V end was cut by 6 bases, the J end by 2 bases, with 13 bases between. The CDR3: CASSDREGNYGYTF. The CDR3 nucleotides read TGTGCCAGCAGTGACCGGGAGGGGAACTATGGCTACACCTTC.

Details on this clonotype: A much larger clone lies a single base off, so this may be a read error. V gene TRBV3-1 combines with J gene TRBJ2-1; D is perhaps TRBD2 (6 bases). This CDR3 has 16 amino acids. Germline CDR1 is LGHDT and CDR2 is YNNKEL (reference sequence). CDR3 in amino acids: CASGQVGGRAYNEQFF. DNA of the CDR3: TGTGCCAGCGGCCAAGTCGGGGGACGGGCCTACAATGAGCAGTTCTTC.

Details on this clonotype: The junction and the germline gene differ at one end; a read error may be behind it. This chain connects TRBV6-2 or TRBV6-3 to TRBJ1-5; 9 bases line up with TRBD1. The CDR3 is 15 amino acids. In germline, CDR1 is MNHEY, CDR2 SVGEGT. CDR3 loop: CASSHSTGGNQPQHF. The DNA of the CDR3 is TGTGCCAGCAGTCACTCGACAGGGGGTAATCAGCCCCAGCATTTT.

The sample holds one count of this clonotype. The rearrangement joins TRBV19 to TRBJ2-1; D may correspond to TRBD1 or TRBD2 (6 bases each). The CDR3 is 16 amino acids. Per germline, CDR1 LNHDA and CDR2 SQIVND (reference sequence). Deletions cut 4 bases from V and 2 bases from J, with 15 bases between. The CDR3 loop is CASSKQRGPTYNEQFF. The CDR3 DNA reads TGTGCCAGTAGTAAGCAACGGGGGCCCACCTACAATGAGCAGTTCTTC.

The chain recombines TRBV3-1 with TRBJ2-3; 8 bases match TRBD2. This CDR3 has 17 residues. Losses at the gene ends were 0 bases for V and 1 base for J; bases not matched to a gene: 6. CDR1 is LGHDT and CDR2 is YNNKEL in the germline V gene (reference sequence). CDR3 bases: TGTGCCAGCAGCCAAGATGGAGCGGGGGACCGCACAGATACGCAGTATTTT. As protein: CASSQDGAGDRTDTQYF.

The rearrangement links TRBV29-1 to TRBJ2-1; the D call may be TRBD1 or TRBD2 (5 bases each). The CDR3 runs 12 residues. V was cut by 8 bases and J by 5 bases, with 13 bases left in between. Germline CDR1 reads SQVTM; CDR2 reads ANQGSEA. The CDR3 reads CSMGVDDNEQFF. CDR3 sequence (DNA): TGCAGCATGGGGGTTGACGACAATGAGCAGTTCTTC.

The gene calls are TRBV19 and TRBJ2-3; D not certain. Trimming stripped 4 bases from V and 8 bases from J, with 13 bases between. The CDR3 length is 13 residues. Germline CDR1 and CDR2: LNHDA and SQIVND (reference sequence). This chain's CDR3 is CASSTAAFGTQYF. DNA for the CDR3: TGTGCCAGTAGTACCGCCGCTTTCGGTACGCAGTATTTT.

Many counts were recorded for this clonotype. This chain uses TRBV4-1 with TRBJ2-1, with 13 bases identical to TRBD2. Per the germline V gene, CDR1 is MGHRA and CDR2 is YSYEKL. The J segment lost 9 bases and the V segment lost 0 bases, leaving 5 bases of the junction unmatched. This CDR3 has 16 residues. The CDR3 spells CASSQEGLAGTVEQFF. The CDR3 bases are TGCGCCAGCAGCCAAGAGGGACTAGCGGGGACAGTTGAGCAGTTCTTC.

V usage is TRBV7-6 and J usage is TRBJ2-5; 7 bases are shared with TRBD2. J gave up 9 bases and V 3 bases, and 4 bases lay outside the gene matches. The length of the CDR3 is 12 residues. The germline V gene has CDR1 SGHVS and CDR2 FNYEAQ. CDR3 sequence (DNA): TGTGCCAGCAGCTTCAGCGGGAAGGCCCAGTACTTC. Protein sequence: CASSFSGKAQYF.

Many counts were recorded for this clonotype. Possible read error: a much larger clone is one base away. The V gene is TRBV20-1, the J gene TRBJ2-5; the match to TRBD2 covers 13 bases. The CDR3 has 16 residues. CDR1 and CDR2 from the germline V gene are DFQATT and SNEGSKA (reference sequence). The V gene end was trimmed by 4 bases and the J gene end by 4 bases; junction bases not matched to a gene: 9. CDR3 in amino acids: CSATGLAGWAVETQYF. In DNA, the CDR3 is TGCAGTGCTACGGGACTAGCGGGATGGGCAGTAGAGACCCAGTACTTC.

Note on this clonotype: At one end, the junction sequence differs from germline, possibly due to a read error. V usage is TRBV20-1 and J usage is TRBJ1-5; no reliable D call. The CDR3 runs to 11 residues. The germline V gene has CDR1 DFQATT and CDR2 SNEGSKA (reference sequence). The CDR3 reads CSARGDQPQHF. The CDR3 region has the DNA TGCAGTGCTAGAGGAGATCAGCCCCAGCACTTT.

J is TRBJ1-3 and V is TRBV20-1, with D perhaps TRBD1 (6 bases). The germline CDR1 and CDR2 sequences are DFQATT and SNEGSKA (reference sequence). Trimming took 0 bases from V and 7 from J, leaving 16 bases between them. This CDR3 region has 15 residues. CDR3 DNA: TGCAGTGCTAGAGATGATAGCGGGGGGCCGAACACCATATATTTT. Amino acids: CSARDDSGGPNTIYF.

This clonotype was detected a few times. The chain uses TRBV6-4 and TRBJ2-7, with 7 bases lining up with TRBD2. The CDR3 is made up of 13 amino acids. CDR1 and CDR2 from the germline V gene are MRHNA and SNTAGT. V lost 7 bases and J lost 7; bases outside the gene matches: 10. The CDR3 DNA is TGTGCCAGCAAACCGGCGGGAGCAGGAGAGCAGTACTTC. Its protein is CASKPAGAGEQYF.

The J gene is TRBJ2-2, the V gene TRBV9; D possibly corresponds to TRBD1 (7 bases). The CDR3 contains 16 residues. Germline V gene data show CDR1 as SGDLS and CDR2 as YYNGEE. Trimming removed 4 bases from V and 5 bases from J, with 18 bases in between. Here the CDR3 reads CASSNRQGGWTGELFF. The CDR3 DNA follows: TGTGCCAGCAGCAATAGGCAGGGGGGTTGGACCGGGGAGCTGTTTTTT.

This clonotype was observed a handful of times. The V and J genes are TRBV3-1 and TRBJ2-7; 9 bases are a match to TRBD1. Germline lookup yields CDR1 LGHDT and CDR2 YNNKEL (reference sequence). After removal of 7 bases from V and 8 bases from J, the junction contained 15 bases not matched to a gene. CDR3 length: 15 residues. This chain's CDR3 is CASTPGKGQGIQQYF. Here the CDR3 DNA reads TGTGCCAGCACCCCCGGTAAAGGACAGGGGATCCAGCAGTACTTC.

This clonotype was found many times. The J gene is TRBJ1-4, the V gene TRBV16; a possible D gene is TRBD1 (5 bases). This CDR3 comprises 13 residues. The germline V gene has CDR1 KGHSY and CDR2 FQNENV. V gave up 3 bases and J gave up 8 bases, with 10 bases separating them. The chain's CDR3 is CASSHARGEKLFF. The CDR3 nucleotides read TGTGCCAGCAGCCACGCGAGGGGAGAAAAACTGTTTTTT.

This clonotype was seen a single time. CDR3 in DNA: TGTGCCAGTAGTATCCCGTCCAGAGGGGGCTCACCCCTCCACTTT. Encoded protein: CASSIPSRGGSPLHF. The chain links TRBV19 to TRBJ1-6; 7 bases line up with TRBD1. The CDR3 totals 15 residues. J gave up 10 bases and V 3 bases, and 9 bases lay outside the gene matches. Germline CDR1 and CDR2: LNHDA and SQIVND (reference sequence).